This TCR beta chain is from a study of OX40 agonist ivuxolimab in advanced cancers. The germline CDR1 and CDR2 sequences are SEHNR and FQNEAQ (reference sequence). J was trimmed by 2 bases and V by 5 bases; bases with no gene match: 6. The CDR3 covers 14 residues. Profiling relied on immunoSEQ multiplex PCR, and the TCRdb table lists in-frame clones only, not all of them. The table lists under 90,000 clones, over 80% of them singletons. The material sequenced was CD4+ or CD8+ T cells sorted from blood, taken in a trial of the OX40 agonist ivuxolimab. The TCR comes from an adult with an advanced solid tumor such as melanoma, head and neck, liver or kidney cancer. V and J are TRBV7-9 and TRBJ2-7; 7 bases are a match to TRBD1. This CDR3 is CASSKSDRAYEQYF. The DNA of the CDR3 is TGTGCCAGCAGCAAGTCCGACAGGGCCTACGAGCAGTACTTC. The full variable domain, rest sourced from reference TRBV7-9 and TRBJ2-7, is DTGVSQNPRHKITKRGQNVTFRCDPISEHNRLYWYRQTLGQGPEFLTYFQNEAQLEKSRLLSDRFSAERPKGSFSTLEIQRTEQGDSAMYLCASSKSDRAYEQYFGPGTRLTVT.